This T cell receptor (beta chain) was identified during a study of T cells after somatic rescue of genetic block. Profiled with immunoSEQ multiplex PCR; TCRdb holds only in-frame clones, not every one. The table records about 88,000 clones, 80% to 90% of them present only once. Sequenced sample: peripheral blood mononuclear cells (PBMCs). This TCR was recovered from a woman under 30.

CDR3 in DNA: TGTGCCAGCAGCGCGACCACGCGGGCCGGGGAGCTGTTTTTT. This sequence encodes CASSATTRAGELFF. The rearrangement links TRBV9 to TRBJ2-2; tentatively, D is TRBD2 (5 bases). The CDR3 is 14 residues long. V lost 3 bases, J lost 6 bases, and 12 bases lay in between. CDR1 and CDR2 (germline): SGDLS, YYNGEE.